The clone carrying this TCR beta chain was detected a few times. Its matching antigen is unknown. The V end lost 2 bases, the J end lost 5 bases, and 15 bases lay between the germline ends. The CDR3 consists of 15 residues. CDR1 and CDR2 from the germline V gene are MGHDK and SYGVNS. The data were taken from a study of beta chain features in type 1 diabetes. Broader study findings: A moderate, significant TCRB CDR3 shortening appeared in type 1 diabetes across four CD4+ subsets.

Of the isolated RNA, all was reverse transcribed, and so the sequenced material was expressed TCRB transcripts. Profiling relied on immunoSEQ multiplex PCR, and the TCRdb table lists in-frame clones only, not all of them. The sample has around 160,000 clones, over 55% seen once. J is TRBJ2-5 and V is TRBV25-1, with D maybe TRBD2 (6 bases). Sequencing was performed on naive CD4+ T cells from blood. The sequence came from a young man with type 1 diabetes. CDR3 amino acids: CASSEGRGASETQYF. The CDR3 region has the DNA TGTGCCAGCAGTGAAGGGCGCGGGGCCTCGGAGACCCAGTACTTC.